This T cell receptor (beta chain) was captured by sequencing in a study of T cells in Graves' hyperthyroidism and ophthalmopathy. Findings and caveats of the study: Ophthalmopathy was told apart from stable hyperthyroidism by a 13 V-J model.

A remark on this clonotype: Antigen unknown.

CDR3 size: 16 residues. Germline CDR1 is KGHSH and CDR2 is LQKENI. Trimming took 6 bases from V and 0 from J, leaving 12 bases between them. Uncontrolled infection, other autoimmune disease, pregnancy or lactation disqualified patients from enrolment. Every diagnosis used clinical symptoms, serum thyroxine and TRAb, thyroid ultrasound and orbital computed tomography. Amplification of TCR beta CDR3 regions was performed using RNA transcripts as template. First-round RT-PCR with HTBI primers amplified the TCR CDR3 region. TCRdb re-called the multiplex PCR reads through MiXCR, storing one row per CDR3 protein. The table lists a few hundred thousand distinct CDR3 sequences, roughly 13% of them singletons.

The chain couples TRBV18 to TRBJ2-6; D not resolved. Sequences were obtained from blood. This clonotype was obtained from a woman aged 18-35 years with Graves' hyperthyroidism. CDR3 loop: CASSATEFSGANVLTF. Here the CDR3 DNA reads TGTGCCAGCTCGGCTACAGAATTCTCTGGGGCCAACGTCCTGACTTTC.